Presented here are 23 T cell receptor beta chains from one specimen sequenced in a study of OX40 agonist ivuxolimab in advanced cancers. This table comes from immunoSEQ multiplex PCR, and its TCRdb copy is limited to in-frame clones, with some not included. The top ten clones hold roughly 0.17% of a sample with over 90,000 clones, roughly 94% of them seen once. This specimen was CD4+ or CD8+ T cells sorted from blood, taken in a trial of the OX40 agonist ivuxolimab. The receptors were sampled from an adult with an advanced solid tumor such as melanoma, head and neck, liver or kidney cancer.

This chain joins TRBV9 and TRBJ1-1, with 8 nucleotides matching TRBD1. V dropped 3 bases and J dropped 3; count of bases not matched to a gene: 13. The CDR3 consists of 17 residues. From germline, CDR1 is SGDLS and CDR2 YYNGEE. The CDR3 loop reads CASSGSPDRAIDTEAFF. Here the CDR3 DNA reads TGTGCCAGCAGCGGTTCCCCGGACAGGGCGATTGACACTGAAGCTTTCTTT.

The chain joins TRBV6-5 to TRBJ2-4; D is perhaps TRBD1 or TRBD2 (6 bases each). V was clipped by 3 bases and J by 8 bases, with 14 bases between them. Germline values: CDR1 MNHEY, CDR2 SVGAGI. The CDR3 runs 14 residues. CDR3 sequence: CASSYWGAMDIQYF. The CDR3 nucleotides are TGTGCCAGCAGTTATTGGGGGGCCATGGACATTCAGTACTTC.

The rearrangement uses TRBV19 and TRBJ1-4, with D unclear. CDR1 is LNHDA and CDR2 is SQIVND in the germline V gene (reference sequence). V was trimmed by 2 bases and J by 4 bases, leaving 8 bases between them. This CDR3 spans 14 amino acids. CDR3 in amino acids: CASSIHGDNEKLFF. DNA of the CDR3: TGTGCCAGTAGTATACACGGGGATAATGAAAAACTGTTTTTT. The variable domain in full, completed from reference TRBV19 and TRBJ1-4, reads DGGITQSPKYLFRKEGQNVTLSCEQNLNHDAMYWYRQDPGQGLRLIYYSQIVNDFQKGDIAEGYSVSREKKESFPLTVTSAQKNPTAFYLCASSIHGDNEKLFFGSGTQLSVL.

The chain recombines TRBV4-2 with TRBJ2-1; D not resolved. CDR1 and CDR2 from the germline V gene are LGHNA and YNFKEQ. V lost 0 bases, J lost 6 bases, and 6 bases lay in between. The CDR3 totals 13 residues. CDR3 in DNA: TGTGCCAGCAGCCAAGATGTAGTCAATGAGCAGTTCTTC. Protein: CASSQDVVNEQFF.

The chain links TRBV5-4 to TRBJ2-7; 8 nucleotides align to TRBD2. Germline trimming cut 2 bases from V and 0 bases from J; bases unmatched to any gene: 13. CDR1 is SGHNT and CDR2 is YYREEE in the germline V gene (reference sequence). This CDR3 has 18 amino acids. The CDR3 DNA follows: TGTGCCAGCAGCTTTAGGACTCACCAGCGGGGGAGCTCCTACGAGCAGTACTTC. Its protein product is CASSFRTHQRGSSYEQYF.

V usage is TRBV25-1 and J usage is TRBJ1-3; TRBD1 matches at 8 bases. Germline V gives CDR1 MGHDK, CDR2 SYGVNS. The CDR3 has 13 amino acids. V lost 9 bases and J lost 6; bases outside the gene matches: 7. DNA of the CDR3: TGTGCCAGTGCCGGGACAGGCGCAAACACCATATATTTT. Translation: CASAGTGANTIYF. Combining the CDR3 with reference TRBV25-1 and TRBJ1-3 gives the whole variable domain EADIYQTPRYLVIGTGKKITLECSQTMGHDKMYWYQQDPGMELHLIHYSYGVNSTEKGDLSSESTVSRIRTEHFPLTLESARPSHTSQYLCASAGTGANTIYFGEGSWLTVV.

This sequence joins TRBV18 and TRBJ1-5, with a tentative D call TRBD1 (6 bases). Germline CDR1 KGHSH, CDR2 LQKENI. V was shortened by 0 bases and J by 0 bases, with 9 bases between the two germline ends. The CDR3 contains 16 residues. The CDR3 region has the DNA TGTGCCAGCTCACCACCCGGGGGCTATAGCAATCAGCCCCAGCATTTT. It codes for CASSPPGGYSNQPQHF.

In nucleotides, the CDR3 is TGTGCCAGCAGCTTAGAGGTGGGGGCCTCCTTTCGGGAGCAGTACTTC. Translated, it gives CASSLEVGASFREQYF. The chain employs TRBV7-2 and TRBJ2-7; weak D call: TRBD1 (6 bases). V lost 1 base and J 7 bases, leaving 20 bases between the germline ends. The CDR3 runs 16 residues. CDR1 SGHTA and CDR2 FQGNSA come from the germline V gene.

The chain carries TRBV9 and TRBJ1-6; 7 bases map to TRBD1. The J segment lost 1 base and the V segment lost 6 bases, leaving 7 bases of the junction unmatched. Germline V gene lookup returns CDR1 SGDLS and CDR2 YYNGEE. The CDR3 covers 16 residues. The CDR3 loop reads CASNQGGGSYNSPLHF. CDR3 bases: TGTGCCAGCAACCAGGGGGGTGGATCCTATAATTCACCCCTCCACTTT.

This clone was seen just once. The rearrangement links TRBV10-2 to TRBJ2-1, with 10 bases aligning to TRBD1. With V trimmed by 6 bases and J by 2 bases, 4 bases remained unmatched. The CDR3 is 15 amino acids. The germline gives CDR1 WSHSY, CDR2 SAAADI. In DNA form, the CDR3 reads TGCGCCAGCAGGACGACAGGGGGCGCCTACAATGAGCAGTTCTTC. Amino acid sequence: CASRTTGGAYNEQFF.

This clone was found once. This CDR3 is CASREGATDTQYF. CDR3 nucleotides: TGCGCCAGCAGGGAGGGGGCCACAGATACGCAGTATTTT. The V and J genes are TRBV5-1 and TRBJ2-3; tentatively, D is TRBD1 (7 bases). CDR3 size: 13 residues. V lost 5 bases to trimming and J lost 2 bases, with 9 bases between them. Germline V gene sequence: CDR1 SGHRS, CDR2 YFSETQ.

The CDR3 sequence: CASSSQGPSNQPQHF. CDR3 nucleotides: TGTGCCAGCTCGTCACAGGGTCCTAGCAATCAGCCCCAGCATTTT. V usage is TRBV18 and J usage is TRBJ1-5, with a weak D call TRBD1 (6 bases). Between the trimmed V and J ends, which lost 6 bases and 0 bases, there was a span of 12 bases. The germline gives CDR1 KGHSH, CDR2 LQKENI. The CDR3 consists of 15 residues.

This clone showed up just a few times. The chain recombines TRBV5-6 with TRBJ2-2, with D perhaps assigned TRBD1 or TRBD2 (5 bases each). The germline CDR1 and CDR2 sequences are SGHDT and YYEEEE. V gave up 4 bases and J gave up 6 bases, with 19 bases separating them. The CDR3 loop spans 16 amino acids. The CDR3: CASSPPVRGKAGELFF. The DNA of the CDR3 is TGTGCCAGCAGCCCTCCGGTGAGGGGAAAAGCCGGGGAGCTGTTTTTT.

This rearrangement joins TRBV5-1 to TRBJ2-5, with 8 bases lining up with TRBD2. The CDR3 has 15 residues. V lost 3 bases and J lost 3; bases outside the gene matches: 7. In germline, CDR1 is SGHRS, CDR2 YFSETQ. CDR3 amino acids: CASSSGAGAKETQYF. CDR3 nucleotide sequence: TGCGCCAGCAGCTCAGGAGCGGGGGCCAAAGAGACCCAGTACTTC.

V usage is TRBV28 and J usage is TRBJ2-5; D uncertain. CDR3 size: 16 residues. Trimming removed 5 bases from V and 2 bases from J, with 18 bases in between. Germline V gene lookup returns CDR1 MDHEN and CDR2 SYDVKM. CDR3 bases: TGTGCCAGCAGTCCCCCCTTCCTCTCGTATCAAGAGACCCAGTACTTC. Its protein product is CASSPPFLSYQETQYF.

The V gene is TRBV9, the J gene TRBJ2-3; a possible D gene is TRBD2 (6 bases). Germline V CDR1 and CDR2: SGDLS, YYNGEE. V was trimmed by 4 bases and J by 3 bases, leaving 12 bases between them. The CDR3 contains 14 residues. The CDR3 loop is CASSLLGGTDTQYF. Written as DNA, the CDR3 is TGTGCCAGCAGCCTACTGGGGGGAACAGATACGCAGTATTTT.

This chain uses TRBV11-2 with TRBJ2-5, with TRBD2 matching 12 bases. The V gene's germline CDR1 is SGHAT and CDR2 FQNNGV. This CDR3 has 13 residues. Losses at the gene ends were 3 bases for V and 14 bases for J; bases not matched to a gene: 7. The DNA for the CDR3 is TGTGCCAGCAGCTTCGCGACTAGCGGGAGTAAATACTTC. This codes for CASSFATSGSKYF.

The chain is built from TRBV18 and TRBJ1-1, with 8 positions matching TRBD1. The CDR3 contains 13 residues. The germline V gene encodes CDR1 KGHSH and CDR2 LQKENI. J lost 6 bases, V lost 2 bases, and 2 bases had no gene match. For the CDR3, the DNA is TGTGCCAGCTCACCAAGACAGGGGCCTGAAGCTTTCTTT. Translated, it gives CASSPRQGPEAFF.

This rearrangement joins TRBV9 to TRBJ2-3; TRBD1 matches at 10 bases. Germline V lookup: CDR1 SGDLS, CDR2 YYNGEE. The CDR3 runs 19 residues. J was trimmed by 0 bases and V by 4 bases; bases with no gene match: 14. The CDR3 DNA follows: TGTGCCAGCAGCAACTCGAAGGACAGGGGGTTTCTTAGCACAGATACGCAGTATTTT. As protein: CASSNSKDRGFLSTDTQYF. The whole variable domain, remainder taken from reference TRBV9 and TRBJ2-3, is DSGVTQTPKHLITATGQRVTLRCSPRSGDLSVYWYQQSLDQGLQFLIQYYNGEERAKGNILERFSAQQFPDLHSELNLSSLELGDSALYFCASSNSKDRGFLSTDTQYFGPGTRLTVL.

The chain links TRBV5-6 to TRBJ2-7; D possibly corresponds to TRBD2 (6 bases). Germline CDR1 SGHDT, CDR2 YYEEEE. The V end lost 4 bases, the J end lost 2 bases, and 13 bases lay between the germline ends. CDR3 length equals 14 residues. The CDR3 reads CASSAGRPAYEQYF. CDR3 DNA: TGTGCCAGCAGCGCGGGACGGCCAGCCTACGAGCAGTACTTC.

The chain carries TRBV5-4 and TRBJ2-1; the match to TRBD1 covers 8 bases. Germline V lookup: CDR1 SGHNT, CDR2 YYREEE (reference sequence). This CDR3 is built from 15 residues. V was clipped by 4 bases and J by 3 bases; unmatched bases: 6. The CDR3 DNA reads TGTGCCAGCAGCAACGGACAGGGATTCTACAATGAGCAGTTCTTC. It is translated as CASSNGQGFYNEQFF.

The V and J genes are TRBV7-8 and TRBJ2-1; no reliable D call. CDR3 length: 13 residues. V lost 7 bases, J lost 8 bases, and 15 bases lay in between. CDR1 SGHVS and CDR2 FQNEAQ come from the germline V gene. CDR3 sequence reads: CASTLQVFHEQFF. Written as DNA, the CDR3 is TGTGCCAGCACCCTCCAGGTGTTCCATGAGCAGTTCTTC.

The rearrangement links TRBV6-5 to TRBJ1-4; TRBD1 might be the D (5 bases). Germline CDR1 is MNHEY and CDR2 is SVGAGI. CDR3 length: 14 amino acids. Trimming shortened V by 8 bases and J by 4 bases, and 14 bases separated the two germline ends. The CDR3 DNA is TGTGCCAGCTCGGAGGCAGGGTATAATGAAAAACTGTTTTTT. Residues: CASSEAGYNEKLFF.